This T cell receptor beta chain was found in a study of cytomegalovirus exposure and HLA in healthy donors. Whole-study context: Of over 300 genotyped donors, 70% to 85% clustered with self-reported Caucasian donors.

This clone was seen only once. What it recognizes is unknown. The study, taken as a whole, reports: In a later analysis, compared with equally common non-associated chains, HLA-associated beta chains were more expanded.

The PCR employed 60 Vbeta primers together with 13 Jbeta primers. In the authors' methods: A later analysis counted some 87 million unique TCR beta chains, around 11 million shared. The table came from immunoSEQ multiplex PCR; TCRdb's copy has only in-frame clones and leaves some out. V, J and clone size reflect that table, while D and trimming were determined from the DNA. This sample has over 130,000 clones, with 65% to 80% found just once. The CDR3 length is 16 residues. The V gene lost 4 bases and the J gene lost 0 bases, with 15 bases spanning the gap. Germline-derived CDR1 and CDR2 are SGHVS and FQNEAQ.

This rearrangement joins TRBV7-8 to TRBJ1-2; perhaps TRBD1 as D (5 bases). This TCR derives from a young woman in good health and CMV-seronegative. Sample: PBMCs. The CDR3 loop is CASSSGGGLANYGYTF. In DNA, the CDR3 is TGTGCCAGCAGCTCCGGGGGGGGGTTAGCTAACTATGGCTACACCTTC.